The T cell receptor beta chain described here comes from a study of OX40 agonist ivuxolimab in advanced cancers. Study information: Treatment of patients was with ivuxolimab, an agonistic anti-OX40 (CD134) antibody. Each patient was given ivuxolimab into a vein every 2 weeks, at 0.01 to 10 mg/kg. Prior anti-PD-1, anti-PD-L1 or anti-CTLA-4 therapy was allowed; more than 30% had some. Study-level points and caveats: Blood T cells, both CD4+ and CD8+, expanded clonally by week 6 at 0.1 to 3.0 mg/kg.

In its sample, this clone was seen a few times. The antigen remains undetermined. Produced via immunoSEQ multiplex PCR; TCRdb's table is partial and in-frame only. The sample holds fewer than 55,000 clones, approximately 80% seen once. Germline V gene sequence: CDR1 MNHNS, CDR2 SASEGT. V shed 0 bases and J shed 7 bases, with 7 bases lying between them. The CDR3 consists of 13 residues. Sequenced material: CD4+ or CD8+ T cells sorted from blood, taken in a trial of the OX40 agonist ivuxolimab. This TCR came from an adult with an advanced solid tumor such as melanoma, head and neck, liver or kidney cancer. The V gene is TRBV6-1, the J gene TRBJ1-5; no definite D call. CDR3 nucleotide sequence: TGTGCCAGCAGTGAAGCTAGGGAGCAGCCCCAGCATTTT. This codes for CASSEAREQPQHF.